One TCR beta chain is described in this entry. V lost 5 bases to trimming and J lost 3 bases; unmatched junction nucleotides: 11. The CDR3 sequence is 16 residues long. Per the germline V gene, CDR1 is SGHRS and CDR2 is YFSETQ. This entry belongs to a study of blood T cell repertoires in COVID-19. Whole-study context: Samples came from the United States, Italy and Spain, spanning acute and convalescent COVID-19. The analysed material was cDNA or gDNA that came from T cells, B-cell-depleted T cells, or PBMCs.

Enrolment of Seattle patients took place during active infection, and they were followed longitudinally. In the original analysis: Estimation of nucleated cell counts was performed using reference gene primer amplification. Assay used: immunoSEQ multiplex PCR; TCRdb lists only in-frame clones, some missing. V, J and clone size are those of that table, while D and trimming were read from the DNA. The profile covers 190,000 or so clones, with about 81% appearing a single time and about 11% taken by the ten largest. Source material: peripheral blood. V is TRBV5-1 and J is TRBJ1-2; 9 bases are shared with TRBD1. This TCR came from a woman older than 75 with COVID-19, enrolled during active disease. The CDR3: CASRSSRTGEDYGYTF. The DNA of the CDR3 is TGCGCCAGCAGATCCTCAAGGACAGGGGAAGACTATGGCTACACCTTC. Filled out from reference TRBV5-1 and TRBJ1-2, the complete variable domain reads KAGVTQTPRYLIKTRGQQVTLSCSPISGHRSVSWYQQTPGQGLQFLFEYFSETQRNKGNFPGRFSGRQFSNSRSEMNVSTLELGDSALYLCASRSSRTGEDYGYTFGSGTRLTVV.